This entry lists 21 T cell receptor beta chains sequenced from one sample in a study of cytomegalovirus exposure and HLA in healthy donors. 60 Vbeta and 13 Jbeta primers were used in PCR. Using immunoSEQ multiplex PCR, the repertoire was profiled, and TCRdb retains in-frame clones only, with some absent. The sample shows over 70,000 clones, under 85% of them seen only once. Sequencing was performed on PBMCs. The source is a male donor in good health and CMV-seronegative.

The chain is built from TRBV7-9 and TRBJ2-7; perhaps TRBD1 as D (6 bases). Trimming pared 3 bases from V and 1 base from J, leaving 10 bases between. The CDR3 is 14 amino acids. Germline CDR1 SEHNR, CDR2 FQNEAQ (reference sequence). CDR3 amino acids: CASSFPRGSYEQYF. CDR3 sequence (DNA): TGTGCCAGCAGCTTTCCCAGGGGATCCTACGAGCAGTACTTC.

The gene calls are TRBV20-1 and TRBJ1-6; D is ambiguous. Trimming removed 5 bases at V and 6 bases at J, with 5 bases between. The CDR3 extends over 11 amino acids. Germline V gene sequence: CDR1 DFQATT, CDR2 SNEGSKA (reference sequence). The CDR3 nucleotides are TGCAGTGCTTTGGCTAATTCACCCCTCCACTTT. Translating it yields CSALANSPLHF.

V is TRBV5-1 and J is TRBJ1-1; D is ambiguous. Germline assignment: CDR1 SGHRS and CDR2 YFSETQ. CDR3 length equals 15 residues. The V and J ends lost 4 bases and 0 bases respectively, with 13 bases between them. CDR3 coding DNA: TGCGCCAGCAGCCCTTTACAACAAATGAACACTGAAGCTTTCTTT. The encoded protein is CASSPLQQMNTEAFF.

This clone was counted a few times. V and J are TRBV29-1 and TRBJ1-2; 7 nucleotides agree with TRBD1. The CDR3 runs to 16 residues. CDR1 and CDR2 (germline): SQVTM, ANQGSEA. The V and J ends lost 6 bases and 3 bases, in that order; junction bases with no gene match: 16. CDR3 protein: CSVRQGMNPIHYGYTF. DNA for the CDR3: TGCAGCGTACGACAGGGAATGAATCCTATCCACTATGGCTACACCTTC.

This clone was recorded once. The rearrangement links TRBV9 to TRBJ2-3; TRBD1 might be the D (5 bases). CDR1 is SGDLS and CDR2 is YYNGEE in the germline V gene. CDR3 length: 14 residues. Trimming cost V 0 bases and J 6 bases, with 11 bases left between them. DNA of the CDR3: TGTGCCAGCAGCGTAGTAGGGGTTATGGATACGCAGTATTTT. This sequence encodes CASSVVGVMDTQYF. Drawing the rest from reference TRBV9 and TRBJ2-3, the complete variable domain is DSGVTQTPKHLITATGQRVTLRCSPRSGDLSVYWYQQSLDQGLQFLIQYYNGEERAKGNILERFSAQQFPDLHSELNLSSLELGDSALYFCASSVVGVMDTQYFGPGTRLTVL.

The rearrangement uses TRBV28 and TRBJ2-7, with TRBD1 matching 9 bases. With 4 bases clipped from V and 5 bases from J, the junction kept 12 bases outside the gene matches. Germline CDR1 is MDHEN and CDR2 is SYDVKM. This CDR3 has 16 amino acids. Here the CDR3 reads CASSSRWDREMDEQYF. Here the CDR3 DNA reads TGTGCCAGCAGTTCCCGATGGGACAGGGAGATGGACGAGCAGTACTTC.

V usage is TRBV6-5 and J usage is TRBJ1-3, with D unclear. The V gene's germline CDR1 is MNHEY and CDR2 SVGAGI. Trimming removed 6 bases at V and 6 bases at J, with 12 bases between. This CDR3 has 13 residues. The CDR3 DNA sequence: TGTGCCAGCAGCCCGGTGGTTGAAAACACCATATATTTT. The encoded protein is CASSPVVENTIYF.

The rearrangement uses TRBV5-1 and TRBJ2-5; 10 nucleotides align to TRBD2. CDR3 length equals 16 residues. Trimming took 1 base from V and 11 from J; bases not matched to a gene: 14. Germline CDR1 and CDR2: SGHRS and YFSETQ. This CDR3 is CASSLYTASGRGEQYF. CDR3 bases: TGCGCCAGCAGCTTGTACACCGCTAGCGGGAGAGGTGAGCAGTACTTC. Combining the CDR3 with reference TRBV5-1 and TRBJ2-5 gives the whole variable domain KAGVTQTPRYLIKTRGQQVTLSCSPISGHRSVSWYQQTPGQGLQFLFEYFSETQRNKGNFPGRFSGRQFSNSRSEMNVSTLELGDSALYLCASSLYTASGRGEQYFGPGTRLLVL.

The V gene is TRBV6-9, the J gene TRBJ1-1; D is ambiguous. Trimming cost V 2 bases and J 1 base, with 14 bases left between them. CDR1 and CDR2 (germline): MNHGY, SVAAGI. This CDR3 has 16 amino acids. CDR3 residues: CASSYLPGASNTEAFF. The CDR3 DNA follows: TGTGCCAGCAGTTATCTTCCGGGTGCCTCGAACACTGAAGCTTTCTTT.

The rearrangement uses TRBV19 and TRBJ2-7; D possibly corresponds to TRBD1 (5 bases). V dropped 3 bases and J dropped 2 bases, with 17 bases sitting between them. The CDR3 consists of 16 residues. Germline V lookup: CDR1 LNHDA, CDR2 SQIVND (reference sequence). The CDR3 here is CASSILPVTAAYEQYF. For the CDR3, the DNA is TGTGCCAGTAGTATTCTTCCCGTGACAGCTGCCTACGAGCAGTACTTC. Full variable domain (rest looked up from reference TRBV19 and TRBJ2-7): DGGITQSPKYLFRKEGQNVTLSCEQNLNHDAMYWYRQDPGQGLRLIYYSQIVNDFQKGDIAEGYSVSREKKESFPLTVTSAQKNPTAFYLCASSILPVTAAYEQYFGPGTRLTVT.

The genes are TRBV5-1 and TRBJ2-7; 11 nucleotides agree with TRBD2. Germline V gene sequence: CDR1 SGHRS, CDR2 YFSETQ. The CDR3 is made up of 19 amino acids. J gave up 4 bases and V 5 bases, and 20 bases lay outside the gene matches. CDR3 in DNA: TGCGCCAGCAGATCTGGTCTGGGGAATAGCGGGGGGGGATATTACGAGCAGTACTTC. Translating gives CASRSGLGNSGGGYYEQYF.

This clone has just one count. This chain joins TRBV5-5 and TRBJ1-2, with a weak D call TRBD1 (6 bases). The V end lost 4 bases, the J end lost 0 bases, and 13 bases lay between the germline ends. Germline loops: CDR1 SGHKS, CDR2 YYEKEE (reference sequence). This CDR3 spans 15 amino acids. This CDR3 is CASSPRTVSNYGYTF. The DNA for the CDR3 is TGTGCCAGCAGCCCCCGGACAGTCTCTAACTATGGCTACACCTTC.

This chain's CDR3 is CASSPPRTGPSSYEQYF. CDR3 nucleotide sequence: TGTGCCAGCAGCCCGCCACGGACAGGGCCTTCCTCCTACGAGCAGTACTTC. The V gene is TRBV14, the J gene TRBJ2-5; 8 bases are shared with TRBD1. The tail of the sequence fits TRBJ2-7 better, so the J call may be wrong. The CDR3 contains 17 residues. The germline V gene encodes CDR1 SGHDN and CDR2 FVKESK.

This chain joins TRBV10-3 and TRBJ1-1; a possible D gene is TRBD1 (6 bases). The germline V and J ends were trimmed by 6 bases and 0 bases, with 11 bases remaining between them. Germline CDR1 ENHRY, CDR2 SYGVKD. This CDR3 is 14 amino acids long. CDR3 region: CAIRRTDMNTEAFF. The CDR3 DNA reads as TGTGCCATCAGACGGACAGACATGAACACTGAAGCTTTCTTT.

The genes are TRBV4-3 and TRBJ1-1; D not certain. The germline V and J ends were trimmed by 1 base and 1 base, with 4 bases remaining between them. CDR3 length: 13 residues. Germline V gene lookup returns CDR1 LGHNA and CDR2 YSLEER. The CDR3 protein is CASSQGPNTEAFF. CDR3 sequence (DNA): TGCGCCAGCAGCCAAGGGCCGAACACTGAAGCTTTCTTT.

To note about this clone: The junction departs from germline at one end; a sequencing error may be responsible. The gene calls are TRBV28 and TRBJ2-2; no clear D. The CDR3 length is 12 residues. Germline V CDR1 and CDR2: MDHEN, SYDVKM. For the CDR3, the DNA is TGTGCCAGCCGTTTAAGCTGGGGGGAGCTGTTTTTT. Amino acid sequence: CASRLSWGELFF.

The J gene is TRBJ1-5, the V gene TRBV21-1; the listed D gene, TRBD1, was not tested against the DNA. TRBV21-1 is tagged as a pseudogene. CDR3 size: 17 residues. CDR3 sequence: CASSKSPEVGGVQPQHF. CDR3 nucleotide sequence: TGTGCCAGCAGCAAATCGCCAGAGGTAGGGGGCGTTCAGCCCCAGCATTTT.

This clone was counted a single time. The chain carries TRBV6-4 and TRBJ2-5; a weak D match, TRBD1 (6 bases). Germline V gene lookup returns CDR1 MRHNA and CDR2 SNTAGT. Trimming stripped 2 bases from V and 5 bases from J, with 12 bases between. The CDR3 has 14 residues. The CDR3: CASSDRGTGETQYF. CDR3 DNA: TGTGCCAGCAGTGACAGGGGGACCGGGGAGACCCAGTACTTC.

To note about this clone: The junction departs from the called germline gene at one end, perhaps through a read error. The chain uses TRBV5-6 and TRBJ2-3; the D gene is possibly TRBD2 (6 bases). The germline V gene encodes CDR1 SGHDT and CDR2 YYEEEE. CDR3 length equals 14 residues. CDR3 loop: CVSSFGTSTDTQYF. CDR3 nucleotides: TGTGTCAGCAGCTTCGGGACTAGCACAGATACGCAGTATTTT.

The chain is built from TRBV18 and TRBJ2-7; 9 bases are a match to TRBD1. Germline V gene data show CDR1 as KGHSH and CDR2 as LQKENI. V shed 4 bases, J shed 6 bases, and the junction held 4 bases outside the gene matches. This CDR3 is 13 amino acids long. DNA for the CDR3: TGTGCCAGCTCACTGGGACAGGGCAGCGAGCAGTACTTC. It is translated as CASSLGQGSEQYF.

The chain has TRBV7-8 and TRBJ2-7; D unresolved. The CDR3 has 15 residues. CDR1 and CDR2 from the germline V gene are SGHVS and FQNEAQ. Trimming took 5 bases from V and 5 from J, leaving 19 bases between them. CDR3 sequence reads: CASSTPRVKVNEQYF. The CDR3, as DNA: TGTGCCAGCAGCACCCCACGGGTAAAGGTGAACGAGCAGTACTTC.